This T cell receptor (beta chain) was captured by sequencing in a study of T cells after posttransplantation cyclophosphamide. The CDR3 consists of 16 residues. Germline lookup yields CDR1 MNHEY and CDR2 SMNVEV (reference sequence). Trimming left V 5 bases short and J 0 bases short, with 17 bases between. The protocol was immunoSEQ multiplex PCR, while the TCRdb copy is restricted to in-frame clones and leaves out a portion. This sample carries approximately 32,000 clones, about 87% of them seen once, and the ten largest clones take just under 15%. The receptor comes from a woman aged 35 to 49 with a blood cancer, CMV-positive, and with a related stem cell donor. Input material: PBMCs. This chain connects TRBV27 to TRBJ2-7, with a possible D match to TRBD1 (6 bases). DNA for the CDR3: TGTGCCAGCAGTCAAGGGGACACTCAAACCTCCTACGAGCAGTACTTC. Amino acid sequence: CASSQGDTQTSYEQYF.